The subject of this entry is one T cell receptor beta chain. The antigen is not known. Trimming stripped 2 bases from V and 4 bases from J, with 5 bases between. CDR3 length equals 12 residues. Germline V CDR1 and CDR2: MNHEY, SVGAGI. Repertoires were generated with immunoSEQ multiplex PCR, while TCRdb's copy carries only in-frame clones and drops some. Among more than 80,000 clones listed, approximately 90% were seen once. The data are from a study of cytomegalovirus exposure and HLA in healthy donors. Regarding the study as a whole: In vitro confirmation showed a few CMV-associated chains to be CMV antigen specific.

The gene calls are TRBV6-5 and TRBJ1-2; D possibly corresponds to TRBD1 (5 bases). Sequences were obtained from PBMCs. The TCR was taken from a woman younger than 30 in good health and CMV-seropositive. CDR3: CASSYDSYGYTF. Written as DNA, the CDR3 is TGTGCCAGCAGTTACGACAGCTATGGCTACACCTTC.